This TCR beta chain came from a study of CD8 T cells in Susac syndrome (dated by TCRdb to about 2019). Study-wide context: Among the Susac syndrome patients who were sequenced, clinically active disease was present in five or six and clinical remission was observed in about eight. At the time of blood withdrawal, Susac syndrome patients were either therapy-naive, taking corticosteroids (with some also receiving IVIg), or on IVIg alone. Repertoire sequencing was used to test whether CD8+ T cell activation and differentiation in Susac syndrome was antigen driven.

As regards this clonotype: No antigen is known for it. No much larger clonotype is one base removed from it; base qualities were not supplied.

RNA was extracted using the RNeasy kit, and roughly 0.5 to 1 ug of the RNA was reverse transcribed with random hexamers. The immunoSEQ multiplex PCR assay, covering 54 Vbeta and 13 Jbeta segments, was used to amplify TCR beta CDR3 regions. Bias from PCR amplification was corrected by using a synthetic template baseline for primer optimization and for computational correction. On the study's bioinformatics: Reads were annotated to V, D and J genes according to IMGT and were analyzed with immunoSEQ Analyzer, with only productive sequences retained. To calculate clonality, Shannon entropy was normalized by log2 of the number of productive unique sequences and then subtracted from one. For each patient and control, public and private clones were evaluated within the 100 most prevalent clones. Susac-specific clones were defined as absent from healthy and MS cohorts, over a thousand published viral clones and other ImmuneACCESS disease sequences. TCRdb trimmed the raw reads at Q25, called clones with MiXCR and kept productive beta chains. Each CDR3 protein appears once, grouped with its most common genes and DNA. For this entry, the V and J calls and clone size follow TCRdb and not the study's own pipeline. The sample has about 180,000 distinct CDR3 sequences on record, around 94% of them singletons. The top ten hold 0.095% to 0.13% of the sample.

The CDR3 contains 15 residues, cysteine and phenylalanine counted. CDR3 DNA only is kept here, 45 bases in frame from base 1. The V and J ends are trimmed by 3 bases and 4 bases, leaving 18 bases between them. Based on the germline V gene (reference sequence), the CDR1 and CDR2 sequences are GTSNPN and SVGIG. On the study overall, not on this receptor specifically: The number of individuals in the TCR sequencing and HLA analysis was acknowledged as relatively small. In patients with Susac syndrome, the CD4+ T cell repertoire showed no detectable clonal expansion.

Peripheral blood CD8+ and CD4+ T cells from healthy donors, Susac syndrome patients and multiple sclerosis patients were profiled using high-throughput TCR beta sequencing. Susac syndrome patients met recently defined diagnostic criteria for definite or probable disease. CD8+ TEMRA cells were enriched by FACS, while bulk CD8+ and CD4+ T cells were purified by magnetic negative isolation. Blood was collected in EDTA tubes and processed within 24 hours, with PBMCs isolated through density gradient centrifugation. PBMCs intended for TCR sequencing were frozen in liquid nitrogen and were later thawed in a 37 degrees C water bath. The sorted or isolated CD4+, CD8+ and CD8+ TEMRA cells reached a purity of at least 90%.

The sequence was obtained from a human donor with Susac syndrome. The chain was built from TRBV30 and TRBJ1-1, with no reliable assignment of the D segment. What was sequenced was CD4+ T cells from PBMCs. The base sequence is TGTGCCTGGAGCCCTTTGGCGTTCTCGGGCACTGAAGCTTTCTTT. It codes for CAWSPLAFSGTEAFF.